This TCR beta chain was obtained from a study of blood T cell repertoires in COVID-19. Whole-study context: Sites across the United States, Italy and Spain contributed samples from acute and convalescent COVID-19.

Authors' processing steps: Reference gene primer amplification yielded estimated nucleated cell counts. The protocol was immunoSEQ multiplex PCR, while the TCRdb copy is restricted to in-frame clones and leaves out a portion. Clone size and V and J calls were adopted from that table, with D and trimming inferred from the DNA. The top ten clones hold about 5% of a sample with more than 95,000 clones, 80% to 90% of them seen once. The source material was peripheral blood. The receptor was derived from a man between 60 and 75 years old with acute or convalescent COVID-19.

CDR3 nucleotide sequence: TGTGCCAGCAGCCAAGATGCGGGGCAGGGTAATCAGCCCCAGCATTTT. It yields the protein CASSQDAGQGNQPQHF. This chain connects TRBV3-1 (or the pseudogene TRBV3-2) to TRBJ1-5, with D perhaps matching TRBD1 (5 bases). Germline V gene data show CDR1 as LGHDT and CDR2 as YNNKEL (reference sequence). The V end was cut by 0 bases, the J end by 4 bases, with 13 bases between. The CDR3 runs to 16 residues.